This T cell receptor (beta chain) emerged from a study of vaccination and CD4 T cells after COVID-19. Cultured CD4+ T cell DNA was sequenced using the Oncomine TCR Beta short-read assay. A single record per CDR3 protein comes from TCRdb applying MiXCR to the PCR reads. The sample holds approximately 17,000 distinct CDR3 sequences, roughly 29% seen once. Worth noting for this clonotype: Its antigen is still unknown.

Treatment denoted: roughly 11-day PBMC culture with coronavirus spike peptide pools or control peptides (ViraFEST assay). V gave up 5 bases and J gave up 1 base, with 12 bases separating them. Germline V gene data show CDR1 as SGHRS and CDR2 as YFSETQ. The CDR3 consists of 14 residues. The genes are TRBV5-1 and TRBJ1-1, with D possibly matching TRBD1 (5 bases). Sequencing was done on a sample of cultured CD4+ T cells from blood. This TCR was recovered from a human donor with COVID-19. CDR3 DNA sequence: TGCGCCAGCAGGGAGGGACGGGAGAACACTGAAGCTTTCTTT. As protein: CASREGRENTEAFF.